The text below deals with one TCR beta chain. At the DNA level, this CDR3 is encoded by other sequences in the same sample as well. The source of the sample is a study of blood T cell repertoires in COVID-19. Overall study context: Whether acute or convalescent, the COVID-19 samples came from the United States, Italy and Spain. From T cells, B-cell-depleted T cells, or PBMCs came the material, which was cDNA or gDNA.

Original processing notes: Amplification from reference gene primers served as the basis for estimated nucleated cell counts. Method: immunoSEQ multiplex PCR; TCRdb's copy keeps in-frame clones and lacks some. V and J calls and clone size are those listed in that table; D and trimming were worked out from the DNA. The sample holds over 300,000 clones, 85% to 90% seen once. Living in 20 to 30 US areas, the participants were between roughly 18 and 90 years of age. The clonotype originates from a woman between 25 and 40 years old with acute COVID-19. Sequences were obtained from PBMCs or T cells enriched from blood (not recorded which).

In nucleotides, the CDR3 is TGTGCCAGCAGTCCGGGACAGGGTTACGAGCAGTACTTC. It specifies CASSPGQGYEQYF. The rearrangement links TRBV7-6 to TRBJ2-7; TRBD1 matches 9 bases. Germline-derived CDR1 and CDR2 are SGHVS and FNYEAQ. The CDR3 sequence is 13 residues long. Losses at the gene ends were 6 bases for V and 4 bases for J; bases not matched to a gene: 4.